This T cell receptor beta chain stems from a study of T cell responses to AZD1222 COVID-19 vaccine. Study summary: Pooled in the analysis were second doses at about 4 or about 12 weeks.

In germline, CDR1 is MGHRA, CDR2 YSYEKL. This CDR3 comprises 15 residues. The V and J ends lost 3 bases and 7 bases, in that order; junction bases with no gene match: 7. Study results and caveats: Sampling captured repertoires only after the peak T cell response. Baseline antibody screening turned up just a handful of seropositive AZD1222 recipients. Most donors were white British and more were female, and clonal diversity was possibly underestimated.

A word on this clone: Its target is not known.

The method was immunoSEQ multiplex PCR; TCRdb's version includes in-frame clones alone and lacks a portion of them. The sample comprises 140,000 to 150,000 clones, roughly nine tenths of which are singletons, and about 4.7% rests with the top ten. The sequences come from peripheral blood, collected on day 0 of AZD1222 vaccination. This TCR derives from an adult in good health. The chain couples TRBV4-1 to TRBJ2-1, with TRBD1 matching over 9 bases. CDR3 sequence reads: CASSHPDRGGNEQFF. The CDR3 coding sequence is TGCGCCAGCAGCCACCCGGACAGGGGAGGGAATGAGCAGTTCTTC.